What follows are 8 T cell receptor beta chains derived from one specimen sequenced in a study of CD8 T cells in ankylosing spondylitis. TCRdb called the 5' RACE reads again in MiXCR, with one record for every CDR3 protein. The table has roughly 160,000 distinct CDR3 sequences, approximately 9% seen once. Sequencing was carried out using blood, either unsorted or a sorted T cell fraction (not recorded which). Source of these receptors: a female donor with ankylosing spondylitis or in good health (not recorded which).

The rearrangement joins TRBV7-8 to TRBJ2-5; TRBD2 matches at 10 bases. V shed 5 bases and J 2 bases; nucleotides not matched to a gene: 8. Germline V gives CDR1 SGHVS, CDR2 FQNEAQ. This CDR3 spans 16 amino acids. In nucleotides, the CDR3 is TGTGCCAGCAGCGCCTTCGGACTAGCGGCGCAAGAGACCCAGTACTTC. It specifies CASSAFGLAAQETQYF.

Remarks on this clonotype: A junction boundary mismatches the germline segment, possibly from a read error. The rearrangement links TRBV12-3 or TRBV12-4 to TRBJ2-1; TRBD2 agrees at 8 bases. CDR3 length equals 14 residues. DNA for the CDR3: TGTGCCAGCGGCTTAGCGGGAAAGTACAAAGAGCAGTTCTTC. This gives the protein CASGLAGKYKEQFF.

This chain uses TRBV29-1 with TRBJ2-1, with D possibly called TRBD1 or TRBD2 (6 bases each). Germline V CDR1 and CDR2: SQVTM, ANQGSEA. This CDR3 has 10 residues. V was shortened by 7 bases and J by 10 bases, with 11 bases between the two germline ends. CDR3 coding DNA: TGCAGCGCCGGAGGGGGGGAGCAGTTCTTC. It is translated as CSAGGGEQFF.

This clonotype was observed a few times. This chain joins TRBV3-1 and TRBJ1-5; D remains unclear. The CDR3 totals 14 residues. The germline gives CDR1 LGHDT, CDR2 YNNKEL (reference sequence). Trimming removed 2 bases at V and 0 bases at J, with 5 bases between. The CDR3 loop is CASSQKGSNQPQHF. The CDR3 DNA follows: TGTGCCAGCAGCCAAAAGGGTAGCAATCAGCCCCAGCATTTT.

This clonotype showed up many times. The rearrangement links TRBV6-2 or TRBV6-3 to TRBJ2-1; unclear D gene. The germline gives CDR1 MNHEY, CDR2 SVGEGT. Trimming removed 2 bases at V and 10 bases at J, with 6 bases between. The CDR3 has 11 residues. The CDR3 coding sequence is TGTGCCAGCAGTTACCCATCAGAGCAGTTCTTC. It specifies CASSYPSEQFF.

CDR3 nucleotides: TGTGCCAGCAGCTCGGCCAGCTTAAACTCCTACGAGCAGTACTTC. Its protein product is CASSSASLNSYEQYF. The chain has TRBV7-2 and TRBJ2-7; D is unclear. CDR3 length equals 15 residues. Germline CDR1 SGHTA, CDR2 FQGNSA. V was pared by 4 bases and J by 0 bases, with 13 bases between.

J is TRBJ2-1 and V is TRBV4-1, with TRBD2 matching over 10 bases. CDR1 and CDR2 from the germline V gene are MGHRA and YSYEKL. Trimming at V came to 4 bases and at J to 7 bases, leaving 13 bases not matched to a gene. This CDR3 comprises 17 residues. The CDR3 DNA reads TGCGCCAGCAGCCTCGGTCCAGCGGGAGGGCCGTGGAATGAGCAGTTCTTC. This encodes CASSLGPAGGPWNEQFF.

CDR3: CASGPVSGISSTDTQYF. In DNA, the CDR3 is TGTGCCAGCGGACCTGTTAGCGGTATATCTAGCACAGATACGCAGTATTTT. This chain links TRBV27 with TRBJ2-3, with a tentative D call TRBD2 (6 bases). CDR3 length: 17 residues. Germline CDR1 is MNHEY and CDR2 is SMNVEV (reference sequence). The germline V and J ends were trimmed by 8 bases and 0 bases, with 21 bases remaining between them.